This T cell receptor beta chain was sequenced during a study of PD-1 blockade in classical Hodgkin lymphoma. After autologous stem cell transplantation all patients relapsed, and prior brentuximab vedotin exposure differed between cohorts. This CDR3 region has 13 residues. V dropped 1 base and J dropped 5 bases, with 6 bases sitting between them. TCRdb's copy holds only in-frame clones and misses some; the assay was immunoSEQ multiplex PCR. Of about 11,000 clones in the sample, about 80% were seen once. The sequence was collected from a human donor with classical Hodgkin lymphoma. Sequenced here: peripheral blood mononuclear cells (PBMCs), sampled at baseline. The chain is built from TRBV5-7 and TRBJ2-2; D call uncertain. TRBV5-7 is recorded as an ORF, its role being uncertain. CDR3: CASSLPETGELFF. The CDR3 nucleotides read TGTGCCAGCAGCTTGCCTGAGACCGGGGAGCTGTTTTTT.